The sample holds a few counts of the clone carrying this TCR beta chain. Its antigen is not known. The study sampled nominally healthy donors, though unrecorded immune exposures were likely. In the PCR, 60 Vbeta and 13 Jbeta primers were used. The method was immunoSEQ multiplex PCR; TCRdb's version includes in-frame clones alone and lacks a portion of them. The sample contains roughly 110,000 clones, more than 60% of which appear only once. This sample stems from a study of cytomegalovirus exposure and HLA in healthy donors. Across the study: One earlier analysis, a look at 180 million or so T cells, found 100 million to 130 million unique TCR beta sequences. Study conclusions and caveats: Analyses of presence and absence presupposed an approximately uniform sequencing depth across donors.

Trimming took off 8 bases at V and 4 bases at J, with 9 bases between the two ends. This CDR3 has 11 residues. Germline CDR1 is DFQATT and CDR2 is SNEGSKA (reference sequence). Sequenced: PBMCs. This rearrangement joins TRBV20-1 to TRBJ2-1, with D tentatively TRBD1 (6 bases). The receptor's source is a man between 60 and 70 years old in good health and CMV-seronegative. CDR3 sequence: CSTRGYNEQFF. The CDR3 DNA follows: TGCAGTACAAGGGGGTACAATGAGCAGTTCTTC.